This T cell receptor beta chain was recovered during a study of blood T cell repertoires in COVID-19 (TCRdb year 2020). For the wider study: The collaborator samples originated in the United States, Italy and Spain and spanned the acute and convalescent phases of COVID-19. The prospective study material was composed of cDNA or gDNA derived from T cells, B-cell-depleted T cells, or PBMCs. Subjects who had been exposed to COVID-19, were actively infected with it, or had recovered from it provided the deeply sampled blood TCRbeta repertoires that made up the dataset. The repertoires were released in a freely available public database intended as a resource for research on the immune response to SARS-CoV-2. Samples came from the ongoing ImmuneRACE study (first 160 participants) plus 1,254 subjects from 6 global collaborators. A de-identified subject ID, COVID-19 status, age in years and sex were almost always included in the sample metadata. Where HLA class I and class II types were available, the types were taken from metadata supplied by the sample provider, not from assay-based typing.

The immunoSEQ Assay, a bias-controlled multiplex PCR, was used to amplify TCRbeta CDR3 regions from genomic DNA. As for the original processing: Nucleated cell counts per sample were estimated from amplification of reference gene primers within the assay. Sequence reads were collapsed and filtered to measure the absolute abundance of every unique TCRbeta CDR3 rearrangement. For each sample, productive Simpson clonality was calculated by taking the square root of Simpson's diversity index across productive rearrangements. TCRdb took this table from immuneACCESS and kept in-frame rearrangements with V and J called. Such tables lack part of the clones; where checked against another copy, unresolved V genes explain under half of the gap, and the rest is unexplained. Clone size and V and J calls were adopted from that table, with D and trimming inferred from the DNA. The sample table lists some 120,000 clones, over 75% of them with a count of one. In total, the top ten clones hold approximately 1.7% of the sample.

A remark on this clone: The target of this receptor is not known. The input lacks base qualities; no much larger clone sits a single base away.

Collaborating institutions collected whole blood in K2EDTA tubes following their own protocols. Collaborator samples were shipped for TCRbeta analysis as frozen whole blood, isolated PBMCs, or DNA extracted from either sample type. What the study reported, not specific to this receptor: The quantity of clinical and demographic metadata differed by source and by participant and was supplied without curation.

The germline ends are 11 bases apart after V is trimmed by 3 bases and J by 2 bases. There are 14 amino acids in the CDR3, from cysteine to phenylalanine inclusive. Only the CDR3 DNA stays, 42 bases, in frame from base 1. According to the germline V gene (reference sequence), CDR1 reads LNHDA and CDR2 reads SQIVND. The chain was built from TRBV19 and TRBJ2-7; TRBD1 could be the D gene, as 5 bases match. The TCR comes from a human donor with active COVID-19. The donor label of this sample is uncertain. Specimen: peripheral blood. The CDR3 is CASSIQTATYEQYF. The DNA reads TGTGCCAGTAGTATCCAGACAGCAACCTACGAGCAGTACTTC.